The clone carrying this TCR beta chain was counted a few times. This table comes from immunoSEQ multiplex PCR, and its TCRdb copy is limited to in-frame clones, with some not included. The table has approximately 19,000 clones, around 39% seen once; the top ten hold 0.9%. V was shortened by 1 base and J by 4 bases, with 11 bases between the two germline ends. The CDR3 is 14 residues long. Germline V CDR1 and CDR2: SGHNT, YYREEE (reference sequence). This entry belongs to a study of graft-versus-host responses after intestinal transplantation. Study at large: Recipients across the board were started on anti-thymocyte globulin induction, then kept on tacrolimus and steroids for two to four years.

Overall study findings and caveats: Where graft-donor T cell macrochimerism was present, patients had high graft-versus-host to host-versus-graft clonal ratios in allografts.

Responder cells that were proliferating and CFSE-low, both CD3+CD4+ and CD3+CD8+, were sorted after the reaction. This sample comprised alloreactive CD4+ T cells from a mixed lymphocyte reaction culture, obtained before intestinal transplant. Subset denoted: CFSE-low proliferating T cells sorted from roughly 6-day pre-transplant mixed lymphocyte reaction (GvH or HvG direction). The origin of this receptor is a human patient who received an intestinal transplant. The chain joins TRBV5-4 to TRBJ1-2; D is unresolved. DNA of the CDR3: TGTGCCAGCAGCTTGCCCGGACGGGCCTATGGCTACACCTTC. It specifies CASSLPGRAYGYTF.